These 15 T cell receptor beta chains were sequenced from one sample in a study of shared clonotypes between healthy human individuals. Profiled with immunoSEQ multiplex PCR; TCRdb holds only in-frame clones, not every one. The profile shows about 1.5 million clones, 95% to 99% of them singletons. The sequenced sample consisted of naive CD4+ T cells sorted from blood. The subset here: CD45RA+ positively selected. The receptors were gathered from a man aged 25 to 40 in good health.

The V and J genes are TRBV5-1 and TRBJ2-1, with D tentatively TRBD1 (6 bases). The CDR3 consists of 15 residues. Looked up from germline, CDR1 is SGHRS and CDR2 is YFSETQ. V was shortened by 3 bases and J by 9 bases, with 19 bases between the two germline ends. This CDR3 is CASSSYRVGGGEQFF. CDR3 nucleotides: TGCGCCAGCAGCTCCTACAGGGTAGGTGGCGGTGAGCAGTTCTTC.

The chain joins TRBV5-1 to TRBJ2-3; D is uncertain. The CDR3 runs to 16 residues. Germline loops: CDR1 SGHRS, CDR2 YFSETQ. The V end was cut by 3 bases, the J end by 3 bases, with 17 bases between. The CDR3, as DNA: TGCGCCAGCAGCTCTGAGTGGGCTTCCGGGACAGATACGCAGTATTTT. Translating it yields CASSSEWASGTDTQYF.

This clone was recorded only once. The chain carries TRBV7-9 and TRBJ2-7, with 9 positions matching TRBD2. This CDR3 is built from 13 residues. Per the germline V gene, CDR1 is SEHNR and CDR2 is FQNEAQ (reference sequence). The V gene end was trimmed by 8 bases and the J gene end by 3 bases; junction bases not matched to a gene: 5. CDR3: CASHIAGVYEQYF. In DNA form, the CDR3 reads TGTGCCAGCCATATAGCGGGAGTCTACGAGCAGTACTTC.

The V gene is TRBV19, the J gene TRBJ1-1; 8 bases map to TRBD1. Trimming took 5 bases from V and 4 from J; bases not matched to a gene: 6. Germline V CDR1 and CDR2: LNHDA, SQIVND (reference sequence). The CDR3 loop spans 14 amino acids. CDR3 sequence (DNA): TGTGCCAGTAGTCCCGACAGGGGTTTCACTGAAGCTTTCTTT. As protein: CASSPDRGFTEAFF. Based on the CDR3 plus reference TRBV19 and TRBJ1-1, the full variable domain is DGGITQSPKYLFRKEGQNVTLSCEQNLNHDAMYWYRQDPGQGLRLIYYSQIVNDFQKGDIAEGYSVSREKKESFPLTVTSAQKNPTAFYLCASSPDRGFTEAFFGQGTRLTVV.

With respect to this clone: This specimen includes other DNA sequences encoding the same CDR3. This rearrangement joins TRBV28 to TRBJ2-7; D is unresolved. V dropped 7 bases and J dropped 1 base, with 5 bases sitting between them. The germline gives CDR1 MDHEN, CDR2 SYDVKM. The CDR3 contains 11 residues. The CDR3 DNA follows: TGTGCCAGCACAAGTTCCTACGAGCAGTACTTC. This codes for CASTSSYEQYF.

The table lists this clone with a count of one. The V call is TRBV7-2, the J call TRBJ1-5; D gene ambiguous. Germline V CDR1 and CDR2: SGHTA, FQGNSA. Trimming shortened V by 2 bases and J by 4 bases, and 12 bases separated the two germline ends. The CDR3 covers 15 residues. The CDR3 is CASSLWTGSNQPQHF. The CDR3 nucleotides read TGTGCCAGCAGCTTATGGACGGGAAGTAATCAGCCCCAGCATTTT. The variable domain in full, completed from reference TRBV7-2 and TRBJ1-5, reads GAGVSQSPSNKVTEKGKDVELRCDPISGHTALYWYRQSLGQGLEFLIYFQGNSAPDKSGLPSDRFSAERTGGSVSTLTIQRTQQEDSAVYLCASSLWTGSNQPQHFGDGTRLSIL.

V and J are TRBV7-2 and TRBJ2-2, with D possibly being TRBD2 (7 bases). V was trimmed by 5 bases and J by 5 bases, leaving 15 bases between them. Per the germline V gene, CDR1 is SGHTA and CDR2 is FQGNSA. The CDR3 length is 15 residues. The DNA of the CDR3 is TGTGCCAGCAGCGGGGGGGCCTCAGGGACCGGGGAGCTGTTTTTT. Protein: CASSGGASGTGELFF.

The chain has TRBV28 and TRBJ2-5; 9 bases agree with TRBD1. This CDR3 region has 16 residues. Germline CDR1 is MDHEN and CDR2 is SYDVKM. V was pared by 5 bases and J by 4 bases, with 11 bases of the junction left unmatched. This CDR3 reads CASSVPWTGVVETQYF. CDR3 coding DNA: TGTGCCAGCAGTGTTCCTTGGACAGGGGTCGTAGAGACCCAGTACTTC. The complete variable domain, with remaining parts taken from reference TRBV28 and TRBJ2-5, reads DVKVTQSSRYLVKRTGEKVFLECVQDMDHENMFWYRQDPGLGLRLIYFSYDVKMKEKGDIPEGYSVSREKKERFSLILESASTNQTSMYLCASSVPWTGVVETQYFGPGTRLLVL.

This rearrangement joins TRBV27 to TRBJ2-7, with a weak D call TRBD2 (5 bases). Germline V CDR1 and CDR2: MNHEY, SMNVEV (reference sequence). V was cut by 6 bases and J by 3 bases, with 24 bases left in between. The CDR3 is made up of 17 amino acids. In DNA form, the CDR3 reads TGTGCCAGCAGCGTGGGGTGGAGGCCAGGCGGCTACTACGAGCAGTACTTC. It encodes CASSVGWRPGGYYEQYF.

V is TRBV5-1 and J is TRBJ1-4; possibly TRBD1 for D (5 bases). Per the germline V gene, CDR1 is SGHRS and CDR2 is YFSETQ. CDR3 size: 15 residues. Trimming cost V 2 bases and J 5 bases, with 13 bases left between them. The CDR3 coding sequence is TGCGCCAGCAGCTTTACAGGACACGGAAATGAAAAACTGTTTTTT. Amino acid sequence: CASSFTGHGNEKLFF. Full variable domain (remainder filled in from reference TRBV5-1 and TRBJ1-4): KAGVTQTPRYLIKTRGQQVTLSCSPISGHRSVSWYQQTPGQGLQFLFEYFSETQRNKGNFPGRFSGRQFSNSRSEMNVSTLELGDSALYLCASSFTGHGNEKLFFGSGTQLSVL.

The gene calls are TRBV5-1 and TRBJ2-5; D possibly corresponds to TRBD2 (5 bases). The germline V gene encodes CDR1 SGHRS and CDR2 YFSETQ. The CDR3 runs 14 residues. Trimming took off 6 bases at V and 4 bases at J, with 16 bases between the two ends. CDR3: CASKTVGATETQYF. CDR3 coding DNA: TGCGCCAGCAAGACTGTGGGAGCAACAGAGACCCAGTACTTC. The whole variable domain, remainder taken from reference TRBV5-1 and TRBJ2-5, is KAGVTQTPRYLIKTRGQQVTLSCSPISGHRSVSWYQQTPGQGLQFLFEYFSETQRNKGNFPGRFSGRQFSNSRSEMNVSTLELGDSALYLCASKTVGATETQYFGPGTRLLVL.

V gene TRBV5-8 combines with J gene TRBJ2-5, with D perhaps given as TRBD1 or TRBD2 (5 bases each). Per the germline V gene, CDR1 is SGHTS and CDR2 is YDEGEE. The CDR3 contains 14 residues. V was cut by 1 base and J by 4 bases, with 11 bases left in between. CDR3 loop: CASSLPGRRETQYF. The CDR3 DNA is TGTGCCAGCAGCTTGCCGGGACGCCGAGAGACCCAGTACTTC.

The gene calls are TRBV5-1 and TRBJ1-2; TRBD1 agrees at 8 bases. The CDR3 totals 14 residues. The V and J ends lost 2 bases and 8 bases, in that order; junction bases with no gene match: 8. Germline CDR1 reads SGHRS; CDR2 reads YFSETQ. The CDR3 nucleotides are TGCGCCAGCAGCTTAGGACAGGGTAAACCAGGCTACACCTTC. Protein: CASSLGQGKPGYTF.

J is TRBJ2-1 and V is TRBV6-6, with D maybe TRBD2 (6 bases). Germline values: CDR1 MNHNY, CDR2 SVGAGI (reference sequence). V lost 4 bases and J 0 bases, leaving 13 bases between the germline ends. CDR3 length: 16 amino acids. CDR3 region: CASSWSGLSSYNEQFF. CDR3 bases: TGTGCCAGCAGTTGGAGCGGACTAAGCTCCTACAATGAGCAGTTCTTC.

CDR3 in amino acids: CATSRRQGDQPQHF. The CDR3 coding sequence is TGTGCCACCAGCCGAAGACAGGGAGATCAGCCCCAGCATTTT. This chain uses TRBV15 with TRBJ1-5; TRBD1 agrees at 7 bases. The CDR3 is 14 amino acids. Germline CDR1 reads LNHNV; CDR2 reads YYDKDF (reference sequence). With 5 bases clipped from V and 5 bases from J, the junction kept 6 bases outside the gene matches.